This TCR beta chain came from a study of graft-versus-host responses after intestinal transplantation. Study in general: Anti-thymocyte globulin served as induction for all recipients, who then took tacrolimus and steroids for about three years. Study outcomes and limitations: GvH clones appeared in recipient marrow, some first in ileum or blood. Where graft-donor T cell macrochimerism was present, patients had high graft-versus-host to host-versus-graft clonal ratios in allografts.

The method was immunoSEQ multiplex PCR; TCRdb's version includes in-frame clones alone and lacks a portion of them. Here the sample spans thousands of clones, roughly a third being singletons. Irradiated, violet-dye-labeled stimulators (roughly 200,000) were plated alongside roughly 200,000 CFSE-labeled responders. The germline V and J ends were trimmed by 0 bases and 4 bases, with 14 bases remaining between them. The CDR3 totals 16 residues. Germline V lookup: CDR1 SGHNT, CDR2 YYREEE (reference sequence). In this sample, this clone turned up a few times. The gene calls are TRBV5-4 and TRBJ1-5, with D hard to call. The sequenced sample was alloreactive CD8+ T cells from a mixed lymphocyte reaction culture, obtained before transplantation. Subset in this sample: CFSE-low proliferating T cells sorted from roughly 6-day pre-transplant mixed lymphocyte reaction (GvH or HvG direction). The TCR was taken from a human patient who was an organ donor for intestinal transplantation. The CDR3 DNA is TGTGCCAGCAGCTTGGGAGTAGAGGGCCCAAATCAGCCCCAGCATTTT. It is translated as CASSLGVEGPNQPQHF.